This TCR beta chain was observed in a study of T cells after posttransplantation cyclophosphamide. Clones were sequenced by immunoSEQ multiplex PCR, and TCRdb holds only the in-frame ones, with some missing. The data contain approximately 30,000 clones, 70% to 90% of them singletons. Germline V lookup: CDR1 LGHNA, CDR2 YNFKEQ. Trimming pared 1 base from V and 5 bases from J, leaving 11 bases between. The CDR3 totals 14 residues. Sequencing was done on a sample of PBMCs. The V call is TRBV4-2, the J call TRBJ2-5; possible D gene TRBD2, 6 bases. The sequence was obtained from a man between 50 and 59 years old. The CDR3 sequence is CASSQAEGRETQYF. CDR3 DNA: TGTGCCAGCAGCCAAGCAGAGGGGAGGGAGACCCAGTACTTC.